This T cell receptor beta chain appears in the sequencing data of a study of beta chain features in type 1 diabetes. Study results and caveats: Shorter TCRB CDR3s, moderately but significantly so, were found in Type 1 diabetes patients in all four CD4+ subsets. More deletions and fewer insertions at VDJ junctions were seen in type 1 diabetes patients.

Of note for this clone: The antigen is not known.

Investigators reverse transcribed all isolated RNA, so they sequenced expressed TCRB transcripts. TCRdb's table, derived via immunoSEQ multiplex PCR, lists solely in-frame clones and lacks some. The sample has under 850,000 clones; 13% are singletons. V was shortened by 3 bases and J by 3 bases, with 15 bases between the two germline ends. The CDR3 has 15 amino acids. Germline lookup yields CDR1 GTSNPN and CDR2 SVGIG (reference sequence). Central memory, naive, regulatory and stem cell-like memory CD4+ cells were sorted by CD45RO/CCR7/CD25/CD127/CD95/CD27. Sorted populations all had greater than 98% purity.

The chain has TRBV30 and TRBJ2-1; tentatively, D is TRBD1 or TRBD2 (6 bases each). Sequencing was performed on naive CD4+ T cells from blood. This TCR came from a man between 18 and 35 years old with type 1 diabetes. CDR3 residues: CAWRWAGDFYNEQFF. CDR3 nucleotides: TGTGCCTGGAGGTGGGCAGGGGACTTCTACAATGAGCAGTTCTTC.